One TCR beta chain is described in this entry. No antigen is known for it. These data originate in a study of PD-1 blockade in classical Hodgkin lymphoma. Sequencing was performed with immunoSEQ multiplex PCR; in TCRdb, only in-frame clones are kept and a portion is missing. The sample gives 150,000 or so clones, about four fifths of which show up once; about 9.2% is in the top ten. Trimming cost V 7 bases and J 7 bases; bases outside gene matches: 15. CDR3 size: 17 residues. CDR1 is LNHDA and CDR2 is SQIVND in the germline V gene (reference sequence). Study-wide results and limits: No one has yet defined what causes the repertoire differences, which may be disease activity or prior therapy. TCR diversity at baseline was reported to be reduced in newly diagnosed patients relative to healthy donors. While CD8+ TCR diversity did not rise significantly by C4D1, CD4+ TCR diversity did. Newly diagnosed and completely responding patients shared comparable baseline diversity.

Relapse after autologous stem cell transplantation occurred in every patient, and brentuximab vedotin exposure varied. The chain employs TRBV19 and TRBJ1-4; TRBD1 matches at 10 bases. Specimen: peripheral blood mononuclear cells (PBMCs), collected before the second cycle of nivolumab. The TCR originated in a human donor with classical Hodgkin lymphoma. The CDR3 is CASTPLGTGVLGEKLFF. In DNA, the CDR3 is TGTGCCAGTACCCCCCTGGGGACAGGGGTACTCGGTGAAAAACTGTTTTTT.